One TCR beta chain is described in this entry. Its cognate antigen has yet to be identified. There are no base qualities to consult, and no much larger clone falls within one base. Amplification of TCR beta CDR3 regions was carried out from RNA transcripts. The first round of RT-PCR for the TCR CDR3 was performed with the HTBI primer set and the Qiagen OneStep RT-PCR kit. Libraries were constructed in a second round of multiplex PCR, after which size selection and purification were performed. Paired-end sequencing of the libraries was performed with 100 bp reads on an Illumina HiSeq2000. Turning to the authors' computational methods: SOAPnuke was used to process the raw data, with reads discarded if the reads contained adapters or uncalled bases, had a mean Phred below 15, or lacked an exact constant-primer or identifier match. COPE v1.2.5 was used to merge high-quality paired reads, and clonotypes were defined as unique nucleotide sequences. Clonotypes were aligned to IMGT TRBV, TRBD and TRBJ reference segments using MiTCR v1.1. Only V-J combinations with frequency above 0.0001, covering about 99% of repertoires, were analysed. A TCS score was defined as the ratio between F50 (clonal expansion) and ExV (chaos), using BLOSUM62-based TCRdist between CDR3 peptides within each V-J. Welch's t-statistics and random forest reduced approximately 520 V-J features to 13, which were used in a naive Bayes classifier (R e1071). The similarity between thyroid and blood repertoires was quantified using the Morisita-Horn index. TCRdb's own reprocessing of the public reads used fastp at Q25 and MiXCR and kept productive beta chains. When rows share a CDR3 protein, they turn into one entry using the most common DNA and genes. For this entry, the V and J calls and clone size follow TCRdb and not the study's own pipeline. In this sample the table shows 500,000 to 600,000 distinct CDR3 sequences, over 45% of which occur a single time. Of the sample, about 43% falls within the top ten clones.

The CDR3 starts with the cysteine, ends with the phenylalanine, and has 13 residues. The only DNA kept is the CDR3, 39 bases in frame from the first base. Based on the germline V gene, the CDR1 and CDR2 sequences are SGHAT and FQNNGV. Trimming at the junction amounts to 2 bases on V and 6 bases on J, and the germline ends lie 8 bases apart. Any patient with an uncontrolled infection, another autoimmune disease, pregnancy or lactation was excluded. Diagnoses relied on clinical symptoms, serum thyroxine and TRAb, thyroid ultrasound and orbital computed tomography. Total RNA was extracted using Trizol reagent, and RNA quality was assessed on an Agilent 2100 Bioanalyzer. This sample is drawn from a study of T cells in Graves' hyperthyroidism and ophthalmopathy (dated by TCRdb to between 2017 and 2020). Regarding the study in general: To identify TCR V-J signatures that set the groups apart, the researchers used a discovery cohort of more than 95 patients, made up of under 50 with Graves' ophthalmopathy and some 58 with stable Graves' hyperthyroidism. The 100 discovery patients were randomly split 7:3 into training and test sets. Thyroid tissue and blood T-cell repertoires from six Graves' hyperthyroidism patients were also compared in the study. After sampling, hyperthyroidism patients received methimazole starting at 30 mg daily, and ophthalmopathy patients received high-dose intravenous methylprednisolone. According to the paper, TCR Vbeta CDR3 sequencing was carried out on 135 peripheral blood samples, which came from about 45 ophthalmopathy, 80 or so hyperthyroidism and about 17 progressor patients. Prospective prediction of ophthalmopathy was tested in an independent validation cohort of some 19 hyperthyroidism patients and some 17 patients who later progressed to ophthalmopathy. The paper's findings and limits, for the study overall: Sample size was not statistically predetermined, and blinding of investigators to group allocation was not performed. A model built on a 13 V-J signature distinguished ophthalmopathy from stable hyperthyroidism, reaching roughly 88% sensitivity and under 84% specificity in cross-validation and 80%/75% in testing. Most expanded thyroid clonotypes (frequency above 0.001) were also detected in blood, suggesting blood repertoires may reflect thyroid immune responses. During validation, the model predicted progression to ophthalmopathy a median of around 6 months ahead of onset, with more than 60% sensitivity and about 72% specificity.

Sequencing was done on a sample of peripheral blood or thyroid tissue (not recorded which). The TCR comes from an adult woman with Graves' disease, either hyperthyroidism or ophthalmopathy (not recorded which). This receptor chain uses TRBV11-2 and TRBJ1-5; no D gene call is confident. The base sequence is TGTGCCAGCAGCTTATGGGAAGGTCAGCCCCAGCATTTT. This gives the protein CASSLWEGQPQHF.